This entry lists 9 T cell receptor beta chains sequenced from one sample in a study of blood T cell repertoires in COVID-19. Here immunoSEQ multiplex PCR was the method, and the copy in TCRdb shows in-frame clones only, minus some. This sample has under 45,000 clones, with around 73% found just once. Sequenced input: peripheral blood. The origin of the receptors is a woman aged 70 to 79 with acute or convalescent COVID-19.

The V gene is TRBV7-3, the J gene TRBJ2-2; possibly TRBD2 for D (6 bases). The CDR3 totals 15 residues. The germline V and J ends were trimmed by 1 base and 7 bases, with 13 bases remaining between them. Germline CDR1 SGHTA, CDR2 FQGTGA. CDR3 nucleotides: TGTGCCAGCAGCTTAAACGGAGGGGCAGGCGGGGAGCTGTTTTTT. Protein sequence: CASSLNGGAGGELFF.

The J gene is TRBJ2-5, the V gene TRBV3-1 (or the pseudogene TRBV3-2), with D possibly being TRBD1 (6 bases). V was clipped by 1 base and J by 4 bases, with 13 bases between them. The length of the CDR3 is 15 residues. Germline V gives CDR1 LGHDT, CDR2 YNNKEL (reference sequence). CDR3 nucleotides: TGTGCCAGCAGCCAAGTCAGGGGCAGGGGAGAGACCCAGTACTTC. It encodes CASSQVRGRGETQYF.

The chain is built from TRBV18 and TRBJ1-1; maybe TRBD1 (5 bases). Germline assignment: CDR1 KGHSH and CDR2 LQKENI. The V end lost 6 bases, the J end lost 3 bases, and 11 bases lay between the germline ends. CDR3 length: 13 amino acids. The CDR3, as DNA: TGTGCCAGCTCCGTGGGAGGGGACACTGAAGCTTTCTTT. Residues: CASSVGGDTEAFF.

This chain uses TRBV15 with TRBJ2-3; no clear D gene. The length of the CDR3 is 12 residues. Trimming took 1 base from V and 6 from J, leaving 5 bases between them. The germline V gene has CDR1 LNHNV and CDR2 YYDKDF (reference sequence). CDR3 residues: CATSRAADTQYF. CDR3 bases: TGTGCCACCAGCAGAGCCGCGGATACGCAGTATTTT.

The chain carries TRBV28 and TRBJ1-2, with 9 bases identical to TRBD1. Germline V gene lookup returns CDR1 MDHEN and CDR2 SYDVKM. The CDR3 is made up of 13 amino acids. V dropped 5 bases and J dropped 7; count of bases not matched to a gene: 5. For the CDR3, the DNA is TGTGCCAGCAGTCTGACAGGGGGAAGTGGCTACACCTTC. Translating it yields CASSLTGGSGYTF.

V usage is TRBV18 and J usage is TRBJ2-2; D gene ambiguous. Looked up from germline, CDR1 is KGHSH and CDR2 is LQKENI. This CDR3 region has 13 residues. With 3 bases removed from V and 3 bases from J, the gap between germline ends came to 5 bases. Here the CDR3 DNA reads TGTGCCAGCTCACCGAGAGACACCGGGGAGCTGTTTTTT. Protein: CASSPRDTGELFF. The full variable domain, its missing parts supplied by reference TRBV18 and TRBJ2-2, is NAGVMQNPRHLVRRRGQEARLRCSPMKGHSHVYWYRQLPEEGLKFMVYLQKENIIDESGMPKERFSAEFPKEGPSILRIQQVVRGDSAAYFCASSPRDTGELFFGEGSRLTVL.

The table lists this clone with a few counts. As DNA, the CDR3 is TGTGCCAGCGGAGAGCAATTTTCACCCCTCCACTTT. The encoded protein is CASGEQFSPLHF. J is TRBJ1-6 and V is TRBV12-3 or TRBV12-4, with D unresolved. This CDR3 is 12 amino acids long. V lost 8 bases to trimming and J lost 9 bases, with 11 bases between them.

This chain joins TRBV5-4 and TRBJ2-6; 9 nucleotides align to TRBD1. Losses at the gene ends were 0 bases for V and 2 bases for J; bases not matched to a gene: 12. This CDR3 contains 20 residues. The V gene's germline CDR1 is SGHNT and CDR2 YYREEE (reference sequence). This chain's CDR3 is CASSLGNPGQGTPGANVLTF. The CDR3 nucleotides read TGTGCCAGCAGCTTGGGAAACCCGGGACAGGGAACTCCTGGGGCCAACGTCCTGACTTTC.

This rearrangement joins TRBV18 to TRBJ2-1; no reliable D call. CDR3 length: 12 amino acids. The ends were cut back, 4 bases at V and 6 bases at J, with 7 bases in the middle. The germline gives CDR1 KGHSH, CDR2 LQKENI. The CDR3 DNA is TGTGCCAGCTCACTTGACATCAATGAGCAGTTCTTC. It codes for CASSLDINEQFF.